These T cell receptor beta chains were read from a single sample in a study of blood T cell repertoires in COVID-19. Sequenced by immunoSEQ multiplex PCR; TCRdb stores in-frame clones only, minus some. The sample includes about 50,000 clones, about three quarters of them seen just once. The sample comprised peripheral blood. All receptors derive from a man between 65 and 85 years old with active or convalescent COVID-19. Both conserved end residues are part of each CDR3. The order of the fields is CDR3 length, D gene, J gene, V gene, clone size, CDR3 DNA, CDR3 protein. The D gene is left open where the match is weak. Not all rows give a size; the values are once, few, many and, for expanded clones, a class.

>14|NA|TRBJ2-5|TRBV27|NA
TGTGCCAGCAGCCCCCCGACTAGTAGAGAGACCCAGTACTTC
CASSPPTSRETQYF
>14|NA|TRBJ1-2|TRBV6-2/TRBV6-3|NA
TGTGCCAGCAGCTGGGGCCGGGGGGCTTATGGCTACACCTTC
CASSWGRGAYGYTF
>13|NA|TRBJ2-7|TRBV13|NA
TGTGCCAGCAGTCCGAGGAGCTCCTACGAGCAGTACTTC
CASSPRSSYEQYF
>13|NA|TRBJ2-2|TRBV12-3/TRBV12-4|NA
TGTGCCAGCAGTTCCAGGAATACCGGGGAGCTGTTTTTT
CASSSRNTGELFF
>13|NA|TRBJ1-2|TRBV12-3/TRBV12-4|NA
TGTGCCAGCAGTTTTACTATTCAGGGCGTTAGGACCTTC
CASSFTIQGVRTF
>15|TRBD1|TRBJ1-1|TRBV5-5|NA
TGTGCCAGCAGCTTGACGGGACAGGGGAACACTGAAGCTTTCTTT
CASSLTGQGNTEAFF
>13|NA|TRBJ2-1|TRBV27|NA
TGTGCCAGCAGTTTATACAGGGTAAATGAGCAGTTCTTC
CASSLYRVNEQFF
>14|NA|TRBJ2-7|TRBV4-3|NA
TGCGCCAGCAGCCAAGGGGTAGGGAGGTACGAGCAGTACTTC
CASSQGVGRYEQYF
>16|NA|TRBJ2-1|TRBV5-5|NA
TGTGCCAGCAGCCCCCCCGACAGGGAGGTTTACAATGAGCAGTTCTTC
CASSPPDREVYNEQFF
>15|NA|TRBJ1-6|TRBV4-3|NA
TGCGCCAGCAGCCAAGATCCTCAGGGGTCCTCACCCCTCCACTTT
CASSQDPQGSSPLHF
>15|NA|TRBJ1-2|TRBV7-9|NA
TGTGCCAGCAGCTTAGGGGCAGAGAGAAGCTATGGCTACACCTTC
CASSLGAERSYGYTF
>17|TRBD1|TRBJ1-6|TRBV19|NA
TGTGCCAGTAACACCAAACCAACAGGGGTCCTCCCTTCACCCCTCCACTTT
CASNTKPTGVLPSPLHF
>15|TRBD1|TRBJ2-5|TRBV19|NA
TGTGCCAGTAGTATAGGGACAGGGGGATATGAGACCCAGTACTTC
CASSIGTGGYETQYF
>11|NA|TRBJ2-7|TRBV30|NA
TGTGCCTGGAGTTCCCTTTACGAGCAGTACTTC
CAWSSLYEQYF
>15|TRBD1|TRBJ1-1|TRBV5-4|once
TGTGCCAGCAGTCCCCGGACAGGGATGAACACTGAAGCTTTCTTT
CASSPRTGMNTEAFF
>14|TRBD1|TRBJ2-7|TRBV4-1|NA
TGCGCCAGCAGCCAAGGCCAGGGGGCCTACGAGCAGTACTTC
CASSQGQGAYEQYF
>17|NA|TRBJ2-7|TRBV11-2|few
TGTGCCAGCTGCTTTTATGGGGCTTCGCGCGAAGACGACGAGCAGTACTTC
CASCFYGASREDDEQYF
>14|TRBD1|TRBJ1-1|TRBV2|NA
TGTGCCAGCAGAGGGGACAGGGCGAACACTGAAGCTTTCTTT
CASRGDRANTEAFF
>14|NA|TRBJ2-2|TRBV4-3|NA
TGCGCCAGCAGCCAAGATTATAACGGCGGGGAGCTGTTTTTT
CASSQDYNGGELFF
>16|TRBD2|TRBJ2-3|TRBV24-1|once
TGTGCCACCAGTGACCCTCTAGCGGGAGCTCGTGATACGCAGTATTTT
CATSDPLAGARDTQYF
>14|NA|TRBJ1-1|TRBV7-2|NA
TGTGCCAGCAGCTTAAGTGACAGGTCGAAGGGAGCTTTCTTT
CASSLSDRSKGAFF
>15|TRBD2|TRBJ2-1|TRBV18|NA
TGTGCCAGCTCACCAGGCAGGGACTACTTCAATGAGCAGTTCTTC
CASSPGRDYFNEQFF
>14|NA|TRBJ2-2|TRBV2|NA
TGTGCCAGCGCGATACTAGCGAACACCGGGGAGCTGTTTTTT
CASAILANTGELFF
>15|NA|TRBJ2-7|TRBV19|NA
TGTGCCAGTAGTGCTAACCTCGGACTTTCCTACGAGCAGTACTTC
CASSANLGLSYEQYF
>18|TRBD1|TRBJ1-6|TRBV6-1|NA
TGTGCCAGCAGGGAAGCTCCGGGACAGGGTTACCCGAATTCACCCCTCCACTTT
CASREAPGQGYPNSPLHF
>17|NA|TRBJ1-1|TRBV11-2|NA
TGTGCCAGCAAAAACACATGGGCAGGGATCAGGCGGACTGAAGCTTTCTTT
CASKNTWAGIRRTEAFF
>15|TRBD2|TRBJ2-3|TRBV27|once
TGTGCCAGCAGTTCCGTAGCGGGGTCATCAGATACGCAGTATTTT
CASSSVAGSSDTQYF
>14|NA|TRBJ1-3|TRBV6-2/TRBV6-3|NA
TGTGCCAGCAGCCGTACAGGGATTGGAAACACCATATATTTT
CASSRTGIGNTIYF
>14|NA|TRBJ2-7|TRBV19|NA
TGTGCCAGTAGTATTCGGCAGGGTGGCTACGAGCAGTACTTC
CASSIRQGGYEQYF
>14|TRBD1|TRBJ2-7|TRBV10-3|few
TGTGCCATCAGCAGGGGGCCCCCCCTCGGAGAGCAGTACTTC
CAISRGPPLGEQYF
>14|TRBD1|TRBJ2-3|TRBV12-5|NA
TGTGCTAGTGGTTTGGGACAGGGCGGTGATACGCAGTATTTT
CASGLGQGGDTQYF
>11|NA|TRBJ1-1|TRBV4-1|once
TGCGCCAGCAGCCGGGACACCGAAGCTTTCTTT
CASSRDTEAFF
>16|NA|TRBJ1-1|TRBV6-2/TRBV6-3|NA
TGTGCCAGCAGTTACCGCCTACAGGGACCGAACACTGAAGCTTTCTTT
CASSYRLQGPNTEAFF
>14|NA|TRBJ1-2|TRBV30|NA
TGTGCCTGGAGTGAGGCAGGGATGGCCTATGGCTACACCTTC
CAWSEAGMAYGYTF
>16|NA|TRBJ1-5|TRBV21-1|few
TGTGCCAGCAGCAAAGCGGGAGGAACTAGCAATCAGCCCCAGCATTTT
CASSKAGGTSNQPQHF
>15|NA|TRBJ1-3|TRBV18|NA
TGTGCCAGCTCACCTGCGGACAGTTTATCGAACACCATATATTTT
CASSPADSLSNTIYF
>13|NA|TRBJ2-7|TRBV3-1/TRBV3-2|few
TGTGCCAGCAGCCAAGCGGGACTGCTAGAGCAGTACTTC
CASSQAGLLEQYF
>16|NA|TRBJ1-3|TRBV5-4|NA
TGTGCCAGCAGCTCCCGACAGGCCAGCTCTGGAAACACCATATATTTT
CASSSRQASSGNTIYF
>18|NA|TRBJ2-6|TRBV5-1|NA
TGCGCCAGCAGGTTGGGCAGAGGAACCTTCTCTGGGGCCAACGTCCTGACTTTC
CASRLGRGTFSGANVLTF
>15|TRBD1|TRBJ1-1|TRBV5-1|NA
TGCGCCAGCAGCCCCTGGACAGGACCAAACACTGAAGCTTTCTTT
CASSPWTGPNTEAFF
>15|TRBD1|TRBJ2-4|TRBV19|once
TGTGCCAGTAGCTTGGGACAGGGTAGTGGAAACATTCAGTACTTC
CASSLGQGSGNIQYF
>18|TRBD2|TRBJ2-7|TRBV27|NA
TGTGCCAGCAGTCCATATGGGACTAGCGGGAGGGCTTCCTACGAGCAGTACTTC
CASSPYGTSGRASYEQYF
>15|TRBD1|TRBJ1-2|TRBV19|NA
TGTGCCAGTAGTACCCCGGGACAGGGTGACTATGGCTACACCTTC
CASSTPGQGDYGYTF
>15|TRBD2|TRBJ2-7|TRBV11-3|NA
TGTGCCAGCAGCTTAGCGGCTAGCGGGAGGTACGAGCAGTACTTC
CASSLAASGRYEQYF
>19|TRBD2|TRBJ2-5|TRBV11-3|NA
TGTGCCAGCAGCTTAGATTTATCCCTAGCGGGAGGGCCAAGAAAGACCCAGTACTTC
CASSLDLSLAGGPRKTQYF
>14|NA|TRBJ1-3|TRBV2|NA
TGTGCCAGCAGTGATCAGGGCTATGGAAACACCATATATTTT
CASSDQGYGNTIYF
>15|TRBD1|TRBJ2-7|TRBV7-2|NA
TGTGCCAGCAGCTTAGCGTCGGGACAGCCCTACGAGCAGTACTTC
CASSLASGQPYEQYF
>17|TRBD2|TRBJ2-2|TRBV6-2/TRBV6-3|NA
TGTGCCAGCAGTTTCACCTCGGGGGGGCCCTCGACCGGGGAGCTGTTTTTT
CASSFTSGGPSTGELFF
>14|TRBD1|TRBJ2-2|TRBV28|NA
TGTGCCAGCAGGGCAGGGGGCGCTTCCGGGGAGCTGTTTTTT
CASRAGGASGELFF
>13|NA|TRBJ1-5|TRBV19|NA
TGTGCCAGTAGTACGGTGAGAAATCAGCCCCAGCATTTT
CASSTVRNQPQHF
>16|TRBD2|TRBJ2-3|TRBV3-1/TRBV3-2|NA
TGTGCCAGCAGCCAACGGGGACTAGCAGGCACAGATACGCAGTATTTT
CASSQRGLAGTDTQYF
>12|NA|TRBJ1-1|TRBV29-1|NA
TGCAGCGCCCGGACAGTGAACACTGAAGCTTTCTTT
CSARTVNTEAFF
>14|NA|TRBJ1-6|TRBV30|NA
TGTGCCTGGAGACCTCGGGGAGGGCAGGCACCCCTCCACTTT
CAWRPRGGQAPLHF